This T cell receptor (beta chain) derives from a study of T cell responses to AZD1222 COVID-19 vaccine. Study at large: Pooled samples include second doses given at about 4 or 12 weeks. Study-level findings and limits: The donor cohort was predominantly white British with a female majority, and clonal diversity may have been underestimated. Repertoire sampling happened only post peak T cell response.

Assay used: immunoSEQ multiplex PCR; TCRdb lists only in-frame clones, some missing. The sample shows about 140,000 clones, around 87% of them seen only once. This clone turned up a few times. As yet, its antigen is unknown. From germline, CDR1 is SGHRS and CDR2 YFSETQ. The CDR3 is 15 residues long. V shed 0 bases and J shed 6 bases, with 15 bases lying between them. The clonotype was recovered from an adult in good health. The V call is TRBV5-1, the J call TRBJ1-2; D possibly corresponds to TRBD1 (5 bases). The specimen comprised peripheral blood, sampled on day 0 of AZD1222 vaccination. Here the CDR3 reads CASSLGVTGVNGYTF. CDR3 nucleotide sequence: TGCGCCAGCAGCTTGGGGGTTACAGGTGTCAATGGCTACACCTTC.